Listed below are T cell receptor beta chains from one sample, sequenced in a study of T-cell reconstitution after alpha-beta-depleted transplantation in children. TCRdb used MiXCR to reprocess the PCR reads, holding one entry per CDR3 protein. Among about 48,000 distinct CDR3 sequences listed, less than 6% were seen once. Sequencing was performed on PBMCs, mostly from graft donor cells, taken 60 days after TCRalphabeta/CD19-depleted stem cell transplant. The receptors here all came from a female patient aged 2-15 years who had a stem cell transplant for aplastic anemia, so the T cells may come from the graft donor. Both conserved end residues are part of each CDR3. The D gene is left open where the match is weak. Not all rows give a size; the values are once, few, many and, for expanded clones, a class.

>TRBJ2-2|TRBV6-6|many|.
TGTGCCAGCAGTACAGGGCCCGGGGAGCTGTTTTTT
CASSTGPGELFF
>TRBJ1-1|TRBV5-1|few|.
TGCGCCAGCAGCGGACTGGACTTGAACACTGAAGCTTTCTTT
CASSGLDLNTEAFF
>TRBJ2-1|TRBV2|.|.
TGTGCCAGCAGTGTTACCTACAATGAGCAGTTCTTC
CASSVTYNEQFF
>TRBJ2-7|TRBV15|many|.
TGTGCCACCAGCAGAAGCCGGACGTACGGCGAGCAGTACTTC
CATSRSRTYGEQYF
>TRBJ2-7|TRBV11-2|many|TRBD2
TGTGCCAGCAGCCTTAATCAGGGACTACATTACGAGCAGTACTTC
CASSLNQGLHYEQYF
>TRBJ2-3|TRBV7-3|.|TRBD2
TGTGCCAGCAGCTCCGCCGGCGGGAGAACTACGCAGTATTTT
CASSSAGGRTTQYF
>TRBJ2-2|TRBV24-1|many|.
TGTGCCACCAGTGATTTGGGGGGCTACACCGGGGAGCTGTTTTTT
CATSDLGGYTGELFF
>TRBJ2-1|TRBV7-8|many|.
TGTGCCAGCAGCTTAGCGGGTGGGGGGGAGCAGTTCTTC
CASSLAGGGEQFF
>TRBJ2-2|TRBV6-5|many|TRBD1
TGTGCCAGCAGTTACTTGGGACAGGGAAGGGATCCGAACACCGGGGAGCTGTTTTTT
CASSYLGQGRDPNTGELFF
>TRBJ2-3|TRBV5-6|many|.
TGTGCCAGCAGCTCCTGGAGGAGTCTCGGGGCAGATACGCAGTATTTT
CASSSWRSLGADTQYF
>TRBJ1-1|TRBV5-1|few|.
TGCGCCAGCACTCAAGACAGGACCAACACTGAAGCTTTCTTT
CASTQDRTNTEAFF
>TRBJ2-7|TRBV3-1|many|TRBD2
TGTGCCAGCAGCCCAACTAGCGGGAGCAGCTCCTACGAGCAGTACTTC
CASSPTSGSSSYEQYF
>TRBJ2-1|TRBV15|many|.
TGTGCCACCAGCAGGGTGGCGGGGCCCTACAATGAGCAGTTCTTC
CATSRVAGPYNEQFF
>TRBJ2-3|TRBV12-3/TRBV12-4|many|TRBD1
TGTGCCAGCAGGCCGACAGGGATTAACACAGATACGCAGTATTTT
CASRPTGINTDTQYF
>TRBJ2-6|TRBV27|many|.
TGTGCCAGCAGCGGGGGGCTCGGGGCCAACGTCCTGACTTTC
CASSGGLGANVLTF
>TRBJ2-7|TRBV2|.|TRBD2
TGTGCCAGCAGTGAAGCTGTGCAGCGGGGCTCCTACGAGCAGTACTTC
CASSEAVQRGSYEQYF
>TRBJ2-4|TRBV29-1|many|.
TGCAGCGTTCTACCAGGGGAAAACATTCAGTACTTC
CSVLPGENIQYF
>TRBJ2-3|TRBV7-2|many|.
TGTGCCAGCAGCTCAACTAGCACAGATACGCAGTATTTT
CASSSTSTDTQYF
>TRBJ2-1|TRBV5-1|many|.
TGCGCCAGCAGCCCCGGGGTTGGGGCCAATGAGCAGTTCTTC
CASSPGVGANEQFF
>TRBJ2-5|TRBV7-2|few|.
TGTGCCAGTAGTCGGGATGGGGCGGGAAGCCAGTACTTC
CASSRDGAGSQYF